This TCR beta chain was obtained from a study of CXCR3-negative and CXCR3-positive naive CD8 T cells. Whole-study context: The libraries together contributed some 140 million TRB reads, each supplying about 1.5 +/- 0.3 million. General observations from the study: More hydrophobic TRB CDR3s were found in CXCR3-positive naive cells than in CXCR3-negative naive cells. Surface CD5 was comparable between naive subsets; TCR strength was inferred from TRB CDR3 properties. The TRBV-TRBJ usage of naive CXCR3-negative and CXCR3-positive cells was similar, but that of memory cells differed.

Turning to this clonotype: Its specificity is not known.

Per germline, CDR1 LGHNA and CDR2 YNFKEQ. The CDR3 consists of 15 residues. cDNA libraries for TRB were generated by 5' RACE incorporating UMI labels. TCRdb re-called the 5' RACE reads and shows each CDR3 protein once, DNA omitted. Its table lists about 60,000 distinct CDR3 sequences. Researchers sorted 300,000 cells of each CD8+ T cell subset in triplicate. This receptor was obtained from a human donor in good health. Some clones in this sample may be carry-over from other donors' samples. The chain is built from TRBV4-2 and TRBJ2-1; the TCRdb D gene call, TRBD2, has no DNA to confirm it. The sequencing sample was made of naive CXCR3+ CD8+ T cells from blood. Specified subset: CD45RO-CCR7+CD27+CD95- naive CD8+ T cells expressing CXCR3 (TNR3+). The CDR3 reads CASSQIRTSVNEQFF.